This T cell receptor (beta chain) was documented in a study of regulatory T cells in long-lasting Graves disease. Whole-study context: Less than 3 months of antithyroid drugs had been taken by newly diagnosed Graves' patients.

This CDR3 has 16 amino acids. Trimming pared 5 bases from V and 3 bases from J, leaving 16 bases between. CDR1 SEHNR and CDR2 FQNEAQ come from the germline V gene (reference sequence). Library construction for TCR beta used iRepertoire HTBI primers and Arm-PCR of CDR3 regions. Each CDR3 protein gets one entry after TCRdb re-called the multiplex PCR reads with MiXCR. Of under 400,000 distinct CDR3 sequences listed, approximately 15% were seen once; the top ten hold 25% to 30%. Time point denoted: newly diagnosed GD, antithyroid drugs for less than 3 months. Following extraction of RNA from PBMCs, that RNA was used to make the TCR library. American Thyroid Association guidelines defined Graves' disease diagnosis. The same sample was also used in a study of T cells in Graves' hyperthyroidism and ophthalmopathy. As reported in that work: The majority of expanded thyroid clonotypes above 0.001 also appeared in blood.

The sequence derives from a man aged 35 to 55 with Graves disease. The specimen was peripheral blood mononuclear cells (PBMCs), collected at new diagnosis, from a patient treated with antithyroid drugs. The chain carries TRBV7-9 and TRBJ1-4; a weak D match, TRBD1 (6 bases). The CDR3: CASSLDGQSPNEKLFF. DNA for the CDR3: TGTGCCAGCAGCCTAGACGGACAGTCCCCTAATGAAAAACTGTTTTTT.